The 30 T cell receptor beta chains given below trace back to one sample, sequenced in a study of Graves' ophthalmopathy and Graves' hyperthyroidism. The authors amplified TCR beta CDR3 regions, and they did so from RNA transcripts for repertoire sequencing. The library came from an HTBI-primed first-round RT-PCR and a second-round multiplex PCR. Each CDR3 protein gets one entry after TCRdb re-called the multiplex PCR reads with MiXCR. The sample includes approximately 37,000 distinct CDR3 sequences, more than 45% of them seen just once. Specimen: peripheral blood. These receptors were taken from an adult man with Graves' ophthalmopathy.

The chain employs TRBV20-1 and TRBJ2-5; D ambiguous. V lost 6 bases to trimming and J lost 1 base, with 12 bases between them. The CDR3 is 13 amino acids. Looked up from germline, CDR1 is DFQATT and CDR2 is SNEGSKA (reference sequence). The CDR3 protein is CSAFETSQETQYF. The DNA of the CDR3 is TGCAGTGCGTTTGAGACATCCCAAGAGACCCAGTACTTC.

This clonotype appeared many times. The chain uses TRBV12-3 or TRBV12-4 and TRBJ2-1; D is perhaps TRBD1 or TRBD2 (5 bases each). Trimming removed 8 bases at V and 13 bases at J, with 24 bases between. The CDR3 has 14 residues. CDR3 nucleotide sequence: TGTGCCAGCGGGGCCCGAAGGGTGGGGACGGATCAGTTCTTC. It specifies CASGARRVGTDQFF.

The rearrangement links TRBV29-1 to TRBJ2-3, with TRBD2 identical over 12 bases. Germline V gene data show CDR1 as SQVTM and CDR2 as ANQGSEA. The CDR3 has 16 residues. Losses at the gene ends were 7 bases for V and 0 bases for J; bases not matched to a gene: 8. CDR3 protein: CSAERTSGDSTDTQYF. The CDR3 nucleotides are TGCAGCGCCGAAAGGACTAGCGGGGATAGCACAGATACGCAGTATTTT.

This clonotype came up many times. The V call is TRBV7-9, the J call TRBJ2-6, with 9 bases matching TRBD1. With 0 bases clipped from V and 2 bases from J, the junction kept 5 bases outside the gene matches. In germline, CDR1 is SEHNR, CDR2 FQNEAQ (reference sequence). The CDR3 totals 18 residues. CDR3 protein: CASSLAGTGIAGANVLTF. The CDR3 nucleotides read TGTGCCAGCAGCTTAGCTGGGACAGGGATCGCTGGGGCCAACGTCCTGACTTTC.

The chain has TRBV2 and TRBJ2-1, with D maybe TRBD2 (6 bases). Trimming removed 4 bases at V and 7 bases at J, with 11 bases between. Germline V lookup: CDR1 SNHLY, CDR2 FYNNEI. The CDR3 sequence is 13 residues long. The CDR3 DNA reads TGTGCCAGCAGTGCGTGGGGGGTTAATGAGCAGTTCTTC. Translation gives CASSAWGVNEQFF. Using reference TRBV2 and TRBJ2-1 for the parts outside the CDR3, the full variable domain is EPEVTQTPSHQVTQMGQEVILRCVPISNHLYFYWYRQILGQKVEFLVSFYNNEISEKSEIFDDQFSVERPDGSNFTLKIRSTKLEDSAMYFCASSAWGVNEQFFGPGTRLTVL.

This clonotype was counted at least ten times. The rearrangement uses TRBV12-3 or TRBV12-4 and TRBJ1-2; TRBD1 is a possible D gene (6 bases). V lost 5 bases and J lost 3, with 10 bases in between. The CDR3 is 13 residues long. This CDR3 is CASSLSGDYGYTF. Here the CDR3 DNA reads TGTGCCAGCAGTCTGTCAGGGGACTATGGCTACACCTTC.

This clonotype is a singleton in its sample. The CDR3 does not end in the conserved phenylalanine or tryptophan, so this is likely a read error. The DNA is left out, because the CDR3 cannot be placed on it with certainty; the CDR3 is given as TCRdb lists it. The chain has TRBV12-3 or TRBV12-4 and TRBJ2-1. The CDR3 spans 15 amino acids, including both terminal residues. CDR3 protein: CASSLDGSVDNEQSL.

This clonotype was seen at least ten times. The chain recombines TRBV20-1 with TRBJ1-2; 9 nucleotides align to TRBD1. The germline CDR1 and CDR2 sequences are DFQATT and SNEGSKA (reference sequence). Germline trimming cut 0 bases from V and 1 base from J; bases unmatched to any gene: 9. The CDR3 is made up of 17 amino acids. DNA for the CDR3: TGCAGTGCTAGAGACCCAGCTCCGGGACAGGGTAACTATGGCTACACCTTC. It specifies CSARDPAPGQGNYGYTF.

The CDR3 nucleotides read TGTGCCAGCAGTGCTAGCGGGAAGACCTACGAGCAGTACGTC. Translating gives CASSASGKTYEQYV. This chain uses TRBV6-4 with TRBJ2-7; the match to TRBD2 covers 9 bases. The CDR3 extends over 14 amino acids. V shed 4 bases, J shed 2 bases, and the junction held 3 bases outside the gene matches. The germline gives CDR1 MRHNA, CDR2 SNTAGT.

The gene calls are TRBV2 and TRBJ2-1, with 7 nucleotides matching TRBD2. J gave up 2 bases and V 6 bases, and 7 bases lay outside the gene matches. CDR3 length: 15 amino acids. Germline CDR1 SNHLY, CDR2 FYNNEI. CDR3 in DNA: TGTGCCAGCAGCGAGGCCAGCGGGGCCTACAATGAGCAGTTCTTC. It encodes CASSEASGAYNEQFF.

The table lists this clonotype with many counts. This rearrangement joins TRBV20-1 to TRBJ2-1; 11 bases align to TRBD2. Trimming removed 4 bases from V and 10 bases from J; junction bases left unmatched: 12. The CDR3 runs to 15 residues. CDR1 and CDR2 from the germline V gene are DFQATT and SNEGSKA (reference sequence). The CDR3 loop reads CSANSGTSGSGEQFF. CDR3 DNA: TGCAGTGCTAACTCCGGGACTAGCGGTTCGGGGGAGCAGTTCTTC.

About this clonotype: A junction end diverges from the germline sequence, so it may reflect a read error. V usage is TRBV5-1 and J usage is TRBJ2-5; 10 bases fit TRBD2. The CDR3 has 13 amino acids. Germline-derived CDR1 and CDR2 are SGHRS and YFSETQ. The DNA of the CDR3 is TGTGCCAGCAGCTTGGGACTAGCGGAGACCCAGTACTTC. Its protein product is CASSLGLAETQYF. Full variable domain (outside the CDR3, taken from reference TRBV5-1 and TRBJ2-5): KAGVTQTPRYLIKTRGQQVTLSCSPISGHRSVSWYQQTPGQGLQFLFEYFSETQRNKGNFPGRFSGRQFSNSRSEMNVSTLELGDSALYLCASSLGLAETQYFGPGTRLLVL.

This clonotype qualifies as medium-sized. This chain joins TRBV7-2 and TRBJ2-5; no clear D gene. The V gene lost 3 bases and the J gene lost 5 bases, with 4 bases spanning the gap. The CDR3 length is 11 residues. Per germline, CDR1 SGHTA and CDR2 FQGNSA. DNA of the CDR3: TGTGCCAGCAGCTTTGGGGAGACCCAGTACTTC. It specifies CASSFGETQYF.

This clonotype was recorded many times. CDR3 sequence (DNA): TGTGCCAGTAGTGTATTTGGGTTAGAGAGTCAATACACTGAAGCTTTCTTT. Protein sequence: CASSVFGLESQYTEAFF. The rearrangement joins TRBV19 to TRBJ1-1, with D uncertain. Germline loops: CDR1 LNHDA, CDR2 SQIVND (reference sequence). There are 17 residues in the CDR3. Trimming stripped 5 bases from V and 3 bases from J, with 22 bases between.

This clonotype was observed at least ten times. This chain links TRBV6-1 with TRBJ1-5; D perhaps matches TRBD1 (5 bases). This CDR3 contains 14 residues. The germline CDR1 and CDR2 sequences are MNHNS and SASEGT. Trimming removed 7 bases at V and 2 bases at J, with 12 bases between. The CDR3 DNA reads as TGTGCCAGCAACCCGGGGGGTGGCAATCAGCCCCAGCATTTT. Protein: CASNPGGGNQPQHF.

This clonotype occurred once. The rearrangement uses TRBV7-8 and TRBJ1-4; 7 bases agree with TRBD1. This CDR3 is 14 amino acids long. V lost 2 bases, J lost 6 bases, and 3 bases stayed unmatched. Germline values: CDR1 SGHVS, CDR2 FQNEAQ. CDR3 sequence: CASSLRQGDEKLFF. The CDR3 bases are TGTGCCAGCAGCTTACGACAGGGAGATGAAAAACTGTTTTTT. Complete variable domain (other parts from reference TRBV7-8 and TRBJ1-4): GAGVSQSPRYKVAKRGQDVALRCDPISGHVSLFWYQQALGQGPEFLTYFQNEAQLDKSGLPSDRFFAERPEGSVSTLKIQRTQQEDSAVYLCASSLRQGDEKLFFGSGTQLSVL.

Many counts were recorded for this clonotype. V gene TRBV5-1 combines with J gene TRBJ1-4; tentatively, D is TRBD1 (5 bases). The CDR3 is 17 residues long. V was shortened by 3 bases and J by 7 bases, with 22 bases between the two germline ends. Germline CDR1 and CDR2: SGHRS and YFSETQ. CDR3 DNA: TGCGCCAGCAGCTCGGACCCGGGTGGGGCCACGGGTGAAAAACTGTTTTTT. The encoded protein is CASSSDPGGATGEKLFF.

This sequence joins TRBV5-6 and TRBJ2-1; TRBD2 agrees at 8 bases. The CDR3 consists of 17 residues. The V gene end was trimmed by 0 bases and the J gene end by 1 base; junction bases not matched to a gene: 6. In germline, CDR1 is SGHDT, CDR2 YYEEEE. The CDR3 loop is CASSLAFSGASYNEQFF. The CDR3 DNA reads TGTGCCAGCAGCTTGGCCTTTAGCGGGGCATCCTACAATGAGCAGTTCTTC.

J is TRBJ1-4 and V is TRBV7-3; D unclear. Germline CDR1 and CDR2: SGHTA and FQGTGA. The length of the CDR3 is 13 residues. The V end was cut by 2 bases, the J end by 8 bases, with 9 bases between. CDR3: CASSLGMREKLFF. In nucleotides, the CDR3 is TGTGCCAGCAGCTTAGGGATGAGGGAAAAACTGTTTTTT. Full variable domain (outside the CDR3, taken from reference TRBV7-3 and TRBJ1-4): GAGVSQTPSNKVTEKGKYVELRCDPISGHTALYWYRQSLGQGPEFLIYFQGTGAADDSGLPNDRFFAVRPEGSVSTLKIQRTERGDSAVYLCASSLGMREKLFFGSGTQLSVL.

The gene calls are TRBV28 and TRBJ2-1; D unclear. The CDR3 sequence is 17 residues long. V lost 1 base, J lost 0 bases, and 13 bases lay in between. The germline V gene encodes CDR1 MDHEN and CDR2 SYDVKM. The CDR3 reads CASSLYPTGSSYNEQFF. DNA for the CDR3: TGTGCCAGCAGTTTATACCCCACCGGAAGCTCCTACAATGAGCAGTTCTTC.

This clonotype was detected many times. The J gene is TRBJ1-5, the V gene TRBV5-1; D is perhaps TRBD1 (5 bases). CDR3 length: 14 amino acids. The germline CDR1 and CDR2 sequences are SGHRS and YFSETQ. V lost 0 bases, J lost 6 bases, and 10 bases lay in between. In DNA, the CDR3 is TGCGCCAGCAGCTTGGAGTGGGGCCGTCAGCCCCAGCATTTT. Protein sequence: CASSLEWGRQPQHF.

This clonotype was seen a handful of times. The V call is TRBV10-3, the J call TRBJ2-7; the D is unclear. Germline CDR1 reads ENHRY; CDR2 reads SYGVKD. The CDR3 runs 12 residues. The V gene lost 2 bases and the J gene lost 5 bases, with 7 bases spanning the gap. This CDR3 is CAISEPRDEQYF. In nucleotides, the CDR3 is TGTGCCATCAGTGAGCCTAGGGACGAGCAGTACTTC.

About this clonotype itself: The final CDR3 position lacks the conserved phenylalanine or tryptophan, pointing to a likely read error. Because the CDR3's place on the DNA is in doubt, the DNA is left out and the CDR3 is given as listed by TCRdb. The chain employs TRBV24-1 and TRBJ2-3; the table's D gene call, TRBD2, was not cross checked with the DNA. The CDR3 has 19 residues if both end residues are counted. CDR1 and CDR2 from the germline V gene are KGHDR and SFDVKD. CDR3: CATSDTASGRSLSTDTQYL.

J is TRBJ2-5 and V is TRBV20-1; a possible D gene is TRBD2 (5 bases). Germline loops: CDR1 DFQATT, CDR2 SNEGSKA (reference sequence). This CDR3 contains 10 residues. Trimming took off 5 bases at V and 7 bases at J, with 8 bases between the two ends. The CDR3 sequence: CSADRGTQYF. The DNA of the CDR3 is TGCAGTGCTGACCGGGGGACCCAGTACTTC.

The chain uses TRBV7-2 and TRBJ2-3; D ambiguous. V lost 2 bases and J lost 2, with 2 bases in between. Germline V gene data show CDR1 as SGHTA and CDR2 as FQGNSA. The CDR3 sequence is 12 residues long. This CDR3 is CASSLITDTQYF. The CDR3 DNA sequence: TGTGCCAGCAGCTTAATCACAGATACGCAGTATTTT.

The CDR3 DNA reads TGCAGTGCTAGGGCCGGGACAGTTAACACTGAAGCTTTCTTT. Amino acids: CSARAGTVNTEAFF. The V gene is TRBV20-1, the J gene TRBJ1-1, with 7 bases aligning to TRBD1. Germline V lookup: CDR1 DFQATT, CDR2 SNEGSKA (reference sequence). The CDR3 is 14 residues long. V shed 3 bases, J shed 2 bases, and the junction held 6 bases outside the gene matches.

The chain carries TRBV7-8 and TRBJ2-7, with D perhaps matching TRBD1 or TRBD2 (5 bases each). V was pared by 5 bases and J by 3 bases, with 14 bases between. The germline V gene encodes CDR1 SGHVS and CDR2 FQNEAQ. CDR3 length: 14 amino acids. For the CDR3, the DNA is TGTGCCAGCAGCCCTACCGGGACCTACTACGAGCAGTACTTC. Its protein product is CASSPTGTYYEQYF.

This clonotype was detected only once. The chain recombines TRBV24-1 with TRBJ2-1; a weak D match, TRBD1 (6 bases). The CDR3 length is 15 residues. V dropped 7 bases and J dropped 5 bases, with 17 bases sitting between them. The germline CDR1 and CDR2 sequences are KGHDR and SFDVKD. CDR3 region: CATSSWGPGDNEQFF. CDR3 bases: TGTGCCACCAGCTCCTGGGGGCCAGGAGACAATGAGCAGTTCTTC.

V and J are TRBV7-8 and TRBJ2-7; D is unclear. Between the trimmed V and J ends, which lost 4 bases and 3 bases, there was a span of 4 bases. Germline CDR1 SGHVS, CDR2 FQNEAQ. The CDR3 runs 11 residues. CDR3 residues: CASSSYYEQYF. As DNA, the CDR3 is TGTGCCAGCAGCTCATACTACGAGCAGTACTTC.

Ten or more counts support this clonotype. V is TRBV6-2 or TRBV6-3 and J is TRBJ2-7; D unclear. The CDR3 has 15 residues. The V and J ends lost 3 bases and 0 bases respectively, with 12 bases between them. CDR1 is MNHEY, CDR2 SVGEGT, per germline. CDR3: CASSYFGKGSYEQYF. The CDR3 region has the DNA TGTGCCAGCAGTTATTTTGGGAAGGGCTCCTACGAGCAGTACTTC.